This T cell receptor (beta chain) was identified during a study of T cells in localized non-small cell lung cancer. The CDR3 runs to 15 residues. Per the germline V gene, CDR1 is SQVTM and CDR2 is ANQGSEA. Trimming at V came to 7 bases and at J to 6 bases, leaving 16 bases not matched to a gene. Produced via immunoSEQ multiplex PCR; TCRdb's table is partial and in-frame only. Found here are roughly 25,000 clones, roughly 90% of them singletons; the top ten hold around 28%. The J gene is TRBJ2-7, the V gene TRBV29-1, with TRBD1 identical over 9 bases. This specimen consisted of peripheral blood, obtained before any cancer treatment. The receptor was isolated from a male donor older than 55 with stage I squamous cell lung carcinoma. The CDR3 DNA sequence: TGCAGCGCCACTTCGACAGGGGGATTCGTCGGCGAGCAGTACTTC. This gives the protein CSATSTGGFVGEQYF.